Listed below are T cell receptor beta chains from one sample, sequenced in a study of memory CD4+ T cells and cytomegalovirus serostatus. The data were produced by immunoSEQ multiplex PCR, yet TCRdb's version contains in-frame clones alone and is incomplete. Among tens of thousands of clones listed, around 78% were seen once. Sequencing was done on a sample of memory CD4+ T cells from blood. The origin of the receptors is an adult in good health and CMV-seronegative. Both conserved end residues are part of each CDR3. The D gene is left open where the match is weak. A clone size is listed for some rows: how often the clone was seen (once, few, many), or a class if it is expanded.

abundance: -
j_gene: TRBJ1-4
v_gene: TRBV5-1
d_gene: -
CDR3nt: TGCGCCAGCAGGGGCGGGACTGCCGGTGAAAAACTGTTTTTT
CDR3aa: CASRGGTAGEKLFF

abundance: -
j_gene: TRBJ1-5
v_gene: TRBV7-6
d_gene: -
CDR3nt: TGTGCCAGCAGCGGACAGTATAGCAATCAGCCCCAGCATTTT
CDR3aa: CASSGQYSNQPQHF

abundance: -
j_gene: TRBJ1-6
v_gene: TRBV2
d_gene: -
CDR3nt: TGTGCCAGCAGGACTGACAACTCCTATAATTCACCCCTCCACTTT
CDR3aa: CASRTDNSYNSPLHF

abundance: -
j_gene: TRBJ2-7
v_gene: TRBV5-1
d_gene: TRBD2
CDR3nt: TGCGCCAGCGCGGGGGACCTAAACTACGAGCAGTACTTC
CDR3aa: CASAGDLNYEQYF

abundance: -
j_gene: TRBJ1-3
v_gene: TRBV7-2
d_gene: -
CDR3nt: TGTGCCAGCAGCTTATCGGCCTCAGGAAACACCATATATTTT
CDR3aa: CASSLSASGNTIYF

abundance: -
j_gene: TRBJ2-7
v_gene: TRBV15
d_gene: TRBD1
CDR3nt: TGTGCCACCAGCAAAGGGGGACAGGGCCTATACGAGCAGTACTTC
CDR3aa: CATSKGGQGLYEQYF

abundance: -
j_gene: TRBJ1-2
v_gene: TRBV7-8
d_gene: -
CDR3nt: TGTGCCAGCAGCGGGGAGGTCGGTAACTATGGCTACACCTTC
CDR3aa: CASSGEVGNYGYTF

abundance: once
j_gene: TRBJ2-1
v_gene: TRBV28
d_gene: -
CDR3nt: TGTGCCAGCAGTGATAGCGGTTACAATGAGCAGTTCTTC
CDR3aa: CASSDSGYNEQFF

abundance: -
j_gene: TRBJ1-1
v_gene: TRBV18
d_gene: -
CDR3nt: TGTGCCAGCTCACCGAAAATACCTGAAGCTTTCTTT
CDR3aa: CASSPKIPEAFF

abundance: once
j_gene: TRBJ1-1
v_gene: TRBV2
d_gene: -
CDR3nt: TGTGCCAGCAGTGTAGGGCGGGCCCCTGAAGCTTTCTTT
CDR3aa: CASSVGRAPEAFF

abundance: -
j_gene: TRBJ1-5
v_gene: TRBV4-3
d_gene: -
CDR3nt: TGCGCCAGCAGCCCGAGATGGGACTATAATCAGCCCCAGCATTTT
CDR3aa: CASSPRWDYNQPQHF

abundance: few
j_gene: TRBJ1-5
v_gene: TRBV6-1
d_gene: -
CDR3nt: TGTGCCAGCAGTGAAGAAGGGTCAGTCAATCAGCCCCAGCATTTT
CDR3aa: CASSEEGSVNQPQHF

abundance: once
j_gene: TRBJ1-2
v_gene: TRBV6-5
d_gene: TRBD1
CDR3nt: TGTGCCAGCAGTTACGACAGGGCACCCTATGGCTACACCTTC
CDR3aa: CASSYDRAPYGYTF

abundance: -
j_gene: TRBJ2-3
v_gene: TRBV29-1
d_gene: TRBD1
CDR3nt: TGCAGCGTCCTGGGACAGGGGGCGGGAGATACGCAGTATTTT
CDR3aa: CSVLGQGAGDTQYF

abundance: few
j_gene: TRBJ1-2
v_gene: TRBV5-4
d_gene: TRBD1
CDR3nt: TGTGCCAGCAGCGTGGGGACAGTGGCTGCCTATGGCTACACCTTC
CDR3aa: CASSVGTVAAYGYTF

abundance: -
j_gene: TRBJ2-2
v_gene: TRBV9
d_gene: TRBD2
CDR3nt: TGTGCCAGCAGCGCTCGCGGGGGTGAGGTATCCGGGGAGCTGTTTTTT
CDR3aa: CASSARGGEVSGELFF

abundance: few
j_gene: TRBJ2-5
v_gene: TRBV15
d_gene: -
CDR3nt: TGTGCCACCAGCAGAGATCGGGGATCTTCGTACGGGGAGACCCAGTACTTC
CDR3aa: CATSRDRGSSYGETQYF

abundance: -
j_gene: TRBJ2-7
v_gene: TRBV18
d_gene: -
CDR3nt: TGTGCCAGCTCACCATCCGAGACGCGCTACGAGCAGTACTTC
CDR3aa: CASSPSETRYEQYF

abundance: -
j_gene: TRBJ1-1
v_gene: TRBV19
d_gene: -
CDR3nt: TGTGCCAGTAGCATCTTACGAGTCAGTAATGAAGCTTTCTTT
CDR3aa: CASSILRVSNEAFF

abundance: once
j_gene: TRBJ2-5
v_gene: TRBV6-5
d_gene: -
CDR3nt: TGTGCCAGCAGTCGTCGGCGGGAGACCCAGTACTTC
CDR3aa: CASSRRRETQYF

abundance: -
j_gene: TRBJ2-3
v_gene: TRBV5-6
d_gene: TRBD2
CDR3nt: TGTGCCAGCAGCCCTAGCGGGGTCGCAGATACGCAGTATTTT
CDR3aa: CASSPSGVADTQYF

abundance: -
j_gene: TRBJ2-5
v_gene: TRBV7-7
d_gene: TRBD2
CDR3nt: TGTGCTAGCAGCTTAGCGGGGGGGCCAGAGACCCAGTACTTC
CDR3aa: CASSLAGGPETQYF

abundance: -
j_gene: TRBJ1-2
v_gene: TRBV10-1
d_gene: -
CDR3nt: TGCGCCAACCCAAGATCTTTTAGGGTTACACCGTATGGCTACATCTTC
CDR3aa: CANPRSFRVTPYGYIF

abundance: -
j_gene: TRBJ1-1
v_gene: TRBV5-1
d_gene: -
CDR3nt: TGCGCCAGCAGCTTTGTTGGTGATAACACTGAAGCTTTCTTT
CDR3aa: CASSFVGDNTEAFF

abundance: -
j_gene: TRBJ1-2
v_gene: TRBV9
d_gene: TRBD1
CDR3nt: TGTGCCAGCAGCGTTGGAACAGGGGGCATCTATGGCTACACCTTC
CDR3aa: CASSVGTGGIYGYTF

abundance: -
j_gene: TRBJ2-3
v_gene: TRBV4-1
d_gene: TRBD2
CDR3nt: TGCGCCAGCAGCCAAGATTCCTCGGGAGGGCCGGTAGATACGCAGTATTTT
CDR3aa: CASSQDSSGGPVDTQYF

abundance: -
j_gene: TRBJ2-2
v_gene: TRBV6-5
d_gene: TRBD2
CDR3nt: TGTGCCAGCAGGGGGACTAGCGGGCACGGGGAGCTGTTTTTT
CDR3aa: CASRGTSGHGELFF

abundance: -
j_gene: TRBJ2-5
v_gene: TRBV5-1
d_gene: -
CDR3nt: TGCGCCAGCAGCTCCGCGGAGACCCAGTACTTC
CDR3aa: CASSSAETQYF

abundance: -
j_gene: TRBJ1-5
v_gene: TRBV6-6
d_gene: -
CDR3nt: TGTGCCAGCAGAGCAGTGGCGGAGTATAGCAATCAGCCCCAGCATTTT
CDR3aa: CASRAVAEYSNQPQHF

abundance: -
j_gene: TRBJ2-3
v_gene: TRBV27
d_gene: TRBD2
CDR3nt: TGTGCCAGCAGTTTAACACTAGCGCGCGATACGCAGTATTTT
CDR3aa: CASSLTLARDTQYF

abundance: -
j_gene: TRBJ2-3
v_gene: TRBV27
d_gene: -
CDR3nt: TGTGCCAGCAGTTTAGGAGGACTACCCATAACAGATACGCAGTATTTT
CDR3aa: CASSLGGLPITDTQYF

abundance: -
j_gene: TRBJ1-5
v_gene: TRBV7-8
d_gene: -
CDR3nt: TGTGCCAGCAGCAAAAGACAGGACGGTCAGCCCCAGCATTTT
CDR3aa: CASSKRQDGQPQHF

abundance: -
j_gene: TRBJ1-2
v_gene: TRBV30
d_gene: -
CDR3nt: TGTGCCTGGAGTGCAACAGGCAGGCGAGCTAACTATGGCTACACCTTC
CDR3aa: CAWSATGRRANYGYTF

abundance: once
j_gene: TRBJ1-1
v_gene: TRBV6-5
d_gene: -
CDR3nt: TGTGCCAGCAGTTACGTTGGTTCCACTGAAGCTTTCTTT
CDR3aa: CASSYVGSTEAFF

abundance: -
j_gene: TRBJ1-1
v_gene: TRBV18
d_gene: TRBD1
CDR3nt: TGTGCCAGCTCACGTCGCAGGGGGAGTGGAACTGAAGCTTTCTTT
CDR3aa: CASSRRRGSGTEAFF